This TCR beta chain was found in a study of post-analysis software for immune sequencing data. Germline assignment: CDR1 SGHKS and CDR2 YYEKEE (reference sequence). Trimming removed 4 bases from V and 2 bases from J; junction bases left unmatched: 8. The CDR3 length is 15 residues. Study-wide points: Normalized Chao1 diversity was significantly lower in multiple sclerosis patients than in controls. Included in a set of a handful of TRBV segments more frequent in patients than controls were TRBV5-6, TRBV5-1 and TRBV20-1.

Unique molecular identifiers were present in the TCR beta cDNA libraries. Input amounts of 1 to 10 million T cells were used. These gave 500,000 or so cDNA molecules, so each molecule approximated one T cell. One entry per CDR3 protein, called by TCRdb with MiXCR from the PCR reads. The sample holds hundreds of thousands of distinct CDR3 sequences, over 45% seen once. This clonotype has more than one count but fewer than ten. Its antigen is unknown. The chain uses TRBV5-5 and TRBJ2-7, with 8 positions matching TRBD1. Sequenced: blood. This TCR derives from a girl under 10 years old with multiple sclerosis. The CDR3 DNA is TGTGCCAGCAGCCTCTTCGGACAGGGACCCTACGAGCAGTACTTC. It codes for CASSLFGQGPYEQYF.